The 3 T cell receptor beta chains below all came from one sample that was sequenced in a study of T cells in Graves' hyperthyroidism and ophthalmopathy. TCR beta CDR3 sequences were amplified from RNA transcripts. The HTBI primer set drove a first-round RT-PCR of the TCR CDR3. From the multiplex PCR reads, TCRdb called clonotypes with MiXCR, one entry per CDR3 protein. Of around 110,000 distinct CDR3 sequences listed, about 17% were seen once; the top ten hold 35% to 45%. Sample: blood. The source is a woman aged 45-59 years with Graves' hyperthyroidism.

This clonotype was counted ten times or more. J is TRBJ2-2 and V is TRBV13, with TRBD1 matching over 8 bases. Per germline, CDR1 PRHDT and CDR2 FYEKMQ (reference sequence). The CDR3 length is 15 residues. Unmatched junction bases numbered 5, after V lost 5 bases and J lost 3 bases. DNA of the CDR3: TGTGCCAGCAGCGCCGGGACAGGCTACACCGGGGAGCTGTTTTTT. It translates to CASSAGTGYTGELFF.

The sample holds many counts of this clonotype. This chain links TRBV2 with TRBJ1-5; TRBD1 might be the D (5 bases). CDR1 is SNHLY and CDR2 is FYNNEI in the germline V gene. This CDR3 has 14 amino acids. V dropped 10 bases and J dropped 4 bases, with 17 bases sitting between them. The CDR3, as DNA: TGTGCCACCAAGGACAACTTCGAGAATCAGCCCCAGCATTTT. This codes for CATKDNFENQPQHF.

This clonotype has at least ten counts. The J gene is TRBJ1-2, the V gene TRBV12-3 or TRBV12-4; D might be TRBD1 (5 bases). There are 15 residues in the CDR3. The germline V and J ends were trimmed by 5 bases and 2 bases, with 15 bases remaining between them. Here the CDR3 DNA reads TGTGCCAGCAGTGGGAAATGGGGACGGAACTATGGCTACACCTTC. This encodes CASSGKWGRNYGYTF.